The clone carrying this T cell receptor beta chain was observed a few times. Its specificity is not known. With listed TCR primers and previously described methods, bulk TCR libraries were prepared. Each CDR3 protein is one row after TCRdb ran MiXCR on the PCR reads. The sample consists of over 600,000 distinct CDR3 sequences, just under 20% of them appearing once. The data were taken from a study of molecular identifiers for immune sequencing clone quantification. General study results and limits: Sizes of highly expanded clones could be underestimated through identical TCRs sharing a barcode. Clones above 20 RNA copies held over 98% of effector molecules, under 1% in naive cells.

The CDR3 covers 16 residues. Sequencing input: naive CD8+ T cells from blood, with Jurkat cell RNA spiked in. Subset in this sample: FACS-sorted CD8+CD4-CCR7+CD45RA+ naive T cells. The sequence came from a human donor in good health. Some libraries in this study had Jurkat cell RNA spiked in. This chain joins TRBV21-1 and TRBJ2-7; the table's D call, TRBD2, was not checked against the DNA. TRBV21-1 is a known pseudogene. Written as DNA, the CDR3 is TGTGCCAGCAGCAAAAACGTGAGACTAGCGGCCTACGAGCAGTACTTC. Its translation is CASSKNVRLAAYEQYF.